The 30 T cell receptor beta chains presented below share a single source sample, sequenced in a study of cytomegalovirus exposure and HLA in healthy donors. The PCR used 60 Vbeta and 13 Jbeta primers. Here immunoSEQ multiplex PCR was the method, and the copy in TCRdb shows in-frame clones only, minus some. Of some 150,000 clones listed, more than 60% are singletons. The sample comprised PBMCs. These receptors were taken from a human donor in good health.

This clone has just a few counts. The chain joins TRBV5-1 to TRBJ2-1, with 8 bases that match TRBD2. The CDR3 has 16 residues. V shed 0 bases and J 2 bases; nucleotides not matched to a gene: 4. Germline-derived CDR1 and CDR2 are SGHRS and YFSETQ. CDR3 bases: TGCGCCAGCAGCTTGGGCGTGGGACTAGCCTACAATGAGCAGTTCTTC. The encoded protein is CASSLGVGLAYNEQFF.

The chain recombines TRBV6-1 with TRBJ2-7, with 10 bases matching TRBD1. Trimming took 7 bases from V and 4 from J; bases not matched to a gene: 10. Germline assignment: CDR1 MNHNS and CDR2 SASEGT. The length of the CDR3 is 15 residues. The CDR3 bases are TGTGCCAGCACCCCATGGGGGACAGGGGTGTACGAGCAGTACTTC. This codes for CASTPWGTGVYEQYF.

This chain links TRBV27 with TRBJ1-6; TRBD1 matches at 8 bases. The CDR3 extends over 14 amino acids. Trimming cost V 8 bases and J 9 bases; bases outside gene matches: 9. CDR1 and CDR2 (germline): MNHEY, SMNVEV (reference sequence). The CDR3, as DNA: TGTGCCAGCCGTCGACAGGGGACTATTTCACCCCTCCACTTT. Its protein product is CASRRQGTISPLHF.

The gene calls are TRBV2 and TRBJ2-7; 11 bases line up with TRBD2. The CDR3 contains 16 residues. The junction had 9 bases not matched to a gene; V was cut back by 6 bases and J by 2 bases. Germline loops: CDR1 SNHLY, CDR2 FYNNEI. The CDR3: CASRRLTSGDTYEQYF. CDR3 nucleotide sequence: TGTGCCAGCAGACGACTGACTAGCGGGGACACCTACGAGCAGTACTTC.

The rearrangement uses TRBV4-1 and TRBJ1-2; 8 bases align to TRBD1. V lost 1 base to trimming and J lost 7 bases; unmatched junction nucleotides: 11. The V gene's germline CDR1 is MGHRA and CDR2 YSYEKL. The CDR3 sequence is 16 residues long. This CDR3 is CASSQVLGQGAPGYTF. The CDR3 nucleotides are TGCGCCAGCAGCCAAGTCTTGGGGCAGGGGGCTCCTGGCTACACCTTC.

This chain links TRBV18 with TRBJ2-7, with D possibly being TRBD2 (5 bases). Germline V gene sequence: CDR1 KGHSH, CDR2 LQKENI. V was trimmed by 3 bases and J by 2 bases, leaving 11 bases between them. The CDR3 sequence is 14 residues long. The CDR3 loop reads CASSPDVGAYEQYF. The CDR3 nucleotides are TGTGCCAGCTCACCCGACGTGGGAGCCTACGAGCAGTACTTC. Full variable domain (outside the CDR3, taken from reference TRBV18 and TRBJ2-7): NAGVMQNPRHLVRRRGQEARLRCSPMKGHSHVYWYRQLPEEGLKFMVYLQKENIIDESGMPKERFSAEFPKEGPSILRIQQVVRGDSAAYFCASSPDVGAYEQYFGPGTRLTVT.

V and J are TRBV4-3 and TRBJ2-7; D is possibly TRBD1 (6 bases). The length of the CDR3 is 17 residues. Trimming took 0 bases from V and 2 from J, leaving 17 bases between them. CDR1 is LGHNA and CDR2 is YSLEER in the germline V gene. CDR3 amino acids: CASSQEGSGDNTYEQYF. CDR3 DNA: TGCGCCAGCAGCCAAGAAGGTTCCGGGGACAATACCTACGAGCAGTACTTC.

The chain links TRBV6-6 to TRBJ2-5, with D possibly matching TRBD2 (5 bases). The CDR3 is 14 residues long. Deletions cut 2 bases from V and 4 bases from J, with 11 bases between. Germline V gene data show CDR1 as MNHNY and CDR2 as SVGAGI (reference sequence). As DNA, the CDR3 is TGTGCCAGCAGTTACGTCGGGGTCGGAGAGACCCAGTACTTC. The encoded protein is CASSYVGVGETQYF.

V usage is TRBV5-4 and J usage is TRBJ2-7; TRBD1 might be the D (5 bases). V lost 8 bases to trimming and J lost 0 bases, with 15 bases between them. Per the germline V gene, CDR1 is SGHNT and CDR2 is YYREEE (reference sequence). This CDR3 region has 14 residues. The CDR3 here is CASQDSFSSYEQYF. CDR3 sequence (DNA): TGTGCCAGTCAAGACAGCTTCAGCTCCTACGAGCAGTACTTC. The full variable domain, with the rest looked up from reference TRBV5-4 and TRBJ2-7, is ETGVTQSPTHLIKTRGQQVTLRCSSQSGHNTVSWYQQALGQGPQFIFQYYREEENGRGNFPPRFSGLQFPNYSSELNVNALELDDSALYLCASQDSFSSYEQYFGPGTRLTVT.

V and J are TRBV9 and TRBJ2-7, with unresolved D. The length of the CDR3 is 15 residues. CDR1 SGDLS and CDR2 YYNGEE come from the germline V gene. Trimming pared 0 bases from V and 0 bases from J, leaving 10 bases between. Here the CDR3 reads CASSVGHHSSYEQYF. The CDR3, as DNA: TGTGCCAGCAGCGTAGGACATCACTCCTCCTACGAGCAGTACTTC. The full variable domain, in which reference TRBV9 and TRBJ2-7 provide the parts outside the CDR3, is DSGVTQTPKHLITATGQRVTLRCSPRSGDLSVYWYQQSLDQGLQFLIQYYNGEERAKGNILERFSAQQFPDLHSELNLSSLELGDSALYFCASSVGHHSSYEQYFGPGTRLTVT.

This chain uses TRBV7-9 with TRBJ2-7; 7 positions match TRBD1. Germline CDR1 and CDR2: SEHNR and FQNEAQ (reference sequence). CDR3 size: 15 residues. V was pared by 4 bases and J by 0 bases, with 6 bases of the junction left unmatched. This CDR3 reads CASSSPGQSSYEQYF. The CDR3 DNA reads as TGTGCCAGCAGCTCGCCGGGACAGAGCTCCTACGAGCAGTACTTC.

The chain is built from TRBV18 and TRBJ1-2; the D gene is possibly TRBD1 (5 bases). CDR3 size: 12 residues. Germline V gene data show CDR1 as KGHSH and CDR2 as LQKENI. With 5 bases removed from V and 4 bases from J, the gap between germline ends came to 8 bases. The CDR3 sequence: CASSAGGYGYTF. CDR3 DNA sequence: TGTGCCAGCTCAGCCGGGGGCTATGGCTACACCTTC.

The genes are TRBV27 and TRBJ1-1; TRBD1 is a possible D gene (6 bases). The length of the CDR3 is 16 residues. Germline assignment: CDR1 MNHEY and CDR2 SMNVEV (reference sequence). V shed 1 base and J shed 11 bases, with 23 bases lying between them. The CDR3 DNA sequence: TGTGCCAGCAGTTTATACGCTTCAGGGGCCAAGATAGACGCTTTCTTT. Encoded protein: CASSLYASGAKIDAFF.

This clone was observed at least ten times. The V call is TRBV6-6, the J call TRBJ1-2; 9 bases agree with TRBD1. This CDR3 has 16 amino acids. Germline CDR1 and CDR2: MNHNY and SVGAGI (reference sequence). V gave up 5 bases and J gave up 2 bases; unmatched junction bases: 9. This CDR3 is CASSPSPGTGNYGYTF. The CDR3 nucleotides are TGTGCCAGCAGTCCAAGTCCCGGGACAGGGAACTATGGCTACACCTTC.

The V gene is TRBV29-1, the J gene TRBJ1-2, with D hard to call. The V and J ends lost 7 bases and 2 bases respectively, with 17 bases between them. Looked up from germline, CDR1 is SQVTM and CDR2 is ANQGSEA. The CDR3 is made up of 14 amino acids. The CDR3 here is CSAQPPGLNYGYTF. The CDR3 DNA reads TGCAGCGCCCAACCCCCGGGATTAAACTATGGCTACACCTTC.

The chain has TRBV19 and TRBJ1-5; TRBD1 matches 7 bases. V trimming: 6 bases; J trimming: 2 bases; junction bases outside the gene matches: 10. This CDR3 comprises 16 residues. Germline CDR1 reads LNHDA; CDR2 reads SQIVND (reference sequence). Written as DNA, the CDR3 is TGTGCCAGTAGAGAGTCAGGGGGTTTGGGCAATCAGCCCCAGCATTTT. Residues: CASRESGGLGNQPQHF.

In its sample, this clone was seen once. This chain joins TRBV10-3 and TRBJ1-5; D gene uncertain. Trimming shortened V by 0 bases and J by 2 bases, and 14 bases separated the two germline ends. CDR1 is ENHRY, CDR2 SYGVKD, per germline. The CDR3 sequence is 17 residues long. CDR3 in amino acids: CAISESPGRKGNQPQHF. CDR3 bases: TGTGCCATCAGTGAGTCTCCTGGCAGGAAAGGCAATCAGCCCCAGCATTTT.

The V and J genes are TRBV19 and TRBJ1-3; a possible D gene is TRBD1 (6 bases). The CDR3 totals 15 residues. V lost 8 bases and J lost 0, with 14 bases in between. Germline-derived CDR1 and CDR2 are LNHDA and SQIVND (reference sequence). Here the CDR3 reads CASSDRTISGNTIYF. CDR3 bases: TGTGCCAGTTCGGACAGAACGATCTCTGGAAACACCATATATTTT. The full variable domain, with the rest looked up from reference TRBV19 and TRBJ1-3, is DGGITQSPKYLFRKEGQNVTLSCEQNLNHDAMYWYRQDPGQGLRLIYYSQIVNDFQKGDIAEGYSVSREKKESFPLTVTSAQKNPTAFYLCASSDRTISGNTIYFGEGSWLTVV.

This clone was counted a single time. V usage is TRBV7-6 and J usage is TRBJ2-3; D perhaps matches TRBD2 (5 bases). Germline CDR1 is SGHVS and CDR2 is FNYEAQ. With 5 bases removed from V and 0 bases from J, the gap between germline ends came to 15 bases. The CDR3 length is 16 residues. Here the CDR3 reads CASSGPSGPSTDTQYF. The CDR3, as DNA: TGTGCCAGCAGCGGACCCAGCGGTCCTAGCACAGATACGCAGTATTTT.

The count of this clone is one. This chain links TRBV7-2 with TRBJ1-2, with D hard to call. This CDR3 is built from 15 residues. Germline V gene lookup returns CDR1 SGHTA and CDR2 FQGNSA. Trimming pared 0 bases from V and 8 bases from J, leaving 16 bases between. CDR3 in amino acids: CASSLAAGGDGGYTF. CDR3 in DNA: TGTGCCAGCAGCTTAGCAGCCGGAGGAGATGGGGGCTACACCTTC.

The chain combines TRBV7-9 with TRBJ2-5; 8 positions agree with TRBD2. J was trimmed by 5 bases and V by 7 bases; bases with no gene match: 15. The CDR3 loop spans 16 amino acids. CDR1 and CDR2 from the germline V gene are SEHNR and FQNEAQ (reference sequence). The CDR3 DNA is TGTGCCAGCATGATCTTCGGCGGGGGGTTATTTGAGACCCAGTACTTC. Translated, it gives CASMIFGGGLFETQYF.

In this sample, this clone turned up a few times. The V and J genes are TRBV9 and TRBJ1-6, with 7 nucleotides matching TRBD1. This CDR3 spans 14 amino acids. The J segment lost 9 bases and the V segment lost 1 base, leaving 4 bases of the junction unmatched. The germline CDR1 and CDR2 sequences are SGDLS and YYNGEE. The CDR3: CASSVQWDSSPLHF. The CDR3 region has the DNA TGTGCCAGCAGCGTACAGTGGGACAGTTCACCCCTCCACTTT.

This chain joins TRBV27 and TRBJ2-4; possibly TRBD1 for D (6 bases). V lost 5 bases, J lost 6 bases, and 23 bases lay in between. The germline CDR1 and CDR2 sequences are MNHEY and SMNVEV (reference sequence). CDR3 length equals 17 residues. CDR3 in amino acids: CASSPMDSTPLGNIQYF. CDR3 coding DNA: TGTGCCAGCAGTCCCATGGACAGTACCCCCTTGGGAAACATTCAGTACTTC.

This chain connects TRBV11-2 to TRBJ1-2; TRBD1 agrees at 7 bases. Germline V lookup: CDR1 SGHAT, CDR2 FQNNGV. The CDR3 has 13 amino acids. V was pared by 6 bases and J by 8 bases, with 9 bases of the junction left unmatched. As DNA, the CDR3 is TGTGCCAGCAGTCCCACAGGGGTTAACGGCTACACCTTC. This translates into CASSPTGVNGYTF. Combining the CDR3 with reference TRBV11-2 and TRBJ1-2 gives the whole variable domain EAGVAQSPRYKIIEKRQSVAFWCNPISGHATLYWYQQILGQGPKLLIQFQNNGVVDDSQLPKDRFSAERLKGVDSTLKIQPAKLEDSAVYLCASSPTGVNGYTFGSGTRLTVV.

The V gene is TRBV30, the J gene TRBJ2-7; D is possibly TRBD1 (5 bases). This CDR3 comprises 11 residues. Germline V gene sequence: CDR1 GTSNPN, CDR2 SVGIG (reference sequence). Deletions cut 1 base from V and 4 bases from J, with 5 bases between. CDR3 residues: CAWSGQYEQYF. The CDR3 DNA reads as TGTGCCTGGAGTGGACAGTACGAGCAGTACTTC.

The chain carries TRBV29-1 and TRBJ2-3; 9 bases are shared with TRBD1. Per germline, CDR1 SQVTM and CDR2 ANQGSEA. The CDR3 contains 14 residues. V shed 4 bases, J shed 1 base, and the junction held 3 bases outside the gene matches. The CDR3 region has the DNA TGCAGCGTTGGGGGACAGGGAGGCACAGATACGCAGTATTTT. It translates to CSVGGQGGTDTQYF.

This chain links TRBV5-5 with TRBJ1-2; the match to TRBD1 covers 8 bases. V trimming: 2 bases; J trimming: 5 bases; junction bases outside the gene matches: 11. Germline V lookup: CDR1 SGHKS, CDR2 YYEKEE (reference sequence). CDR3 length: 16 residues. DNA of the CDR3: TGTGCCAGCAGCTTCAAGGCGGACAGGGCGGGATATGGCTACACCTTC. Amino acid sequence: CASSFKADRAGYGYTF.

The chain recombines TRBV12-5 with TRBJ2-3, with D unresolved. The CDR3 contains 13 residues. The germline V gene has CDR1 LGHNT and CDR2 FRNRAP. V lost 5 bases to trimming and J lost 0 bases, with 6 bases between them. The DNA for the CDR3 is TGTGCTAGTGGTCCGGTGAGCACAGATACGCAGTATTTT. It encodes CASGPVSTDTQYF.

This clone has a handful of counts. V is TRBV5-1 and J is TRBJ1-4; TRBD1 matches at 9 bases. CDR1 is SGHRS, CDR2 YFSETQ, per germline. V was clipped by 4 bases and J by 8 bases; unmatched bases: 6. The CDR3 is 14 residues long. CDR3 region: CASSVTGGEEKLFF. CDR3 sequence (DNA): TGCGCCAGCAGCGTGACAGGGGGTGAAGAAAAACTGTTTTTT.

A remark on this clone: Other DNA sequences in this specimen translate into the identical CDR3. The rearrangement joins TRBV5-1 to TRBJ1-1; 8 positions match TRBD1. Germline V gene data show CDR1 as SGHRS and CDR2 as YFSETQ. The trim removed 0 bases at V and 1 base at J, leaving 2 bases unmatched. The CDR3 covers 15 residues. The CDR3 reads CASSLAGTGNTEAFF. In DNA form, the CDR3 reads TGCGCCAGCAGCTTGGCTGGGACAGGGAACACTGAAGCTTTCTTT.